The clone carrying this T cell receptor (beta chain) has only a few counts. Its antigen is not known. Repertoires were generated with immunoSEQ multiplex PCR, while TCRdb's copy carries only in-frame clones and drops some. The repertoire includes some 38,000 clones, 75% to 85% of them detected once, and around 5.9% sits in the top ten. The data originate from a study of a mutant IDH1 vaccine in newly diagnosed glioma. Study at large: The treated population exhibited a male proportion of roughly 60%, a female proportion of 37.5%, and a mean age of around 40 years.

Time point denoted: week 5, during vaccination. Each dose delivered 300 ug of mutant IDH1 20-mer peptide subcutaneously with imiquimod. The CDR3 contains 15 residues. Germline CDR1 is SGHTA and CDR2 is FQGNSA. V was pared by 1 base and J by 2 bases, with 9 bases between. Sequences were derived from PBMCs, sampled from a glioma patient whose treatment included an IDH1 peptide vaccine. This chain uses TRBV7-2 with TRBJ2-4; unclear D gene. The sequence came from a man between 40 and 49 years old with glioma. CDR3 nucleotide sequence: TGTGCCAGCAGCTTAGATGTGGGTTCCAAAAACATTCAGTACTTC. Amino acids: CASSLDVGSKNIQYF.